This T cell receptor (beta chain) is from a study of CXCR3-negative and CXCR3-positive naive CD8 T cells. Germline CDR1 and CDR2: MRHNA and SNTAGT. The length of the CDR3 is 15 residues. TRB cDNA libraries were made by UMI-labeled 5' RACE. From the 5' RACE reads, TCRdb lists one entry per CDR3 protein and no DNA. Its table lists about 48,000 distinct CDR3 sequences. The V call is TRBV6-4, the J call TRBJ2-2; TCRdb's D call of TRBD2 is untestable without DNA. The receptor was derived from a human donor in good health. Some clones in this sample may be carry-over from other donors' samples. The material sequenced was memory CD8+ T cells from blood. The CDR3 protein is CASSPGTSDTGELFF.